Presented here are 24 T cell receptor beta chains from one specimen sequenced in a study of CD8+CD57+ T cells in acquired aplastic anemia. Genomic DNA provided the template from which TCR beta VDJ and CDR3 profiles were obtained. One entry per CDR3 protein results from TCRdb running MiXCR on the reads. The profile shows roughly 180,000 distinct CDR3 sequences, roughly half of them singletons. Sample: sorted CD4+, CD8+, or CD8+CD57+ T cells (not recorded which) from PBMCs. The receptors come from a human donor in good health.

This chain uses TRBV29-1 with TRBJ2-3; TRBD1 matches 8 bases. J lost 4 bases, V lost 6 bases, and 3 bases had no gene match. Germline CDR1 and CDR2: SQVTM and ANQGSEA. This CDR3 has 12 amino acids. The CDR3 sequence: CSVGQGADTQYF. CDR3 nucleotide sequence: TGCAGCGTAGGACAGGGAGCAGATACGCAGTATTTT.

The V gene is TRBV7-9, the J gene TRBJ2-7; possibly TRBD1 for D (6 bases). This CDR3 has 13 residues. Germline assignment: CDR1 SEHNR and CDR2 FQNEAQ (reference sequence). Trimming cost V 5 bases and J 4 bases, with 12 bases left between them. The CDR3 DNA follows: TGTGCCAGCAGCCCCACAGGGAAATACGAGCAGTACTTC. Its protein is CASSPTGKYEQYF. Full variable domain (remainder filled in from reference TRBV7-9 and TRBJ2-7): DTGVSQNPRHKITKRGQNVTFRCDPISEHNRLYWYRQTLGQGPEFLTYFQNEAQLEKSRLLSDRFSAERPKGSFSTLEIQRTEQGDSAMYLCASSPTGKYEQYFGPGTRLTVT.

This clonotype was counted many times. The chain combines TRBV11-2 with TRBJ2-7, with TRBD2 matching 7 bases. CDR3 length: 15 amino acids. V lost 5 bases to trimming and J lost 3 bases; unmatched junction nucleotides: 10. The germline V gene has CDR1 SGHAT and CDR2 FQNNGV. The CDR3 coding sequence is TGTGCCAGCAGCGTAGGTAGGGCTAGCGGCTACGAGCAGTACTTC. This encodes CASSVGRASGYEQYF. Together with reference TRBV11-2 and TRBJ2-7, the CDR3 gives the full variable domain: EAGVAQSPRYKIIEKRQSVAFWCNPISGHATLYWYQQILGQGPKLLIQFQNNGVVDDSQLPKDRFSAERLKGVDSTLKIQPAKLEDSAVYLCASSVGRASGYEQYFGPGTRLTVT.

This clonotype showed up just a few times. The chain carries TRBV7-2 and TRBJ2-7; 9 nucleotides align to TRBD1. CDR1 SGHTA and CDR2 FQGNSA come from the germline V gene. With 5 bases clipped from V and 4 bases from J, the junction kept 3 bases outside the gene matches. This CDR3 is built from 13 residues. CDR3 amino acids: CASSLGTGYEQYF. The CDR3 DNA sequence: TGTGCCAGCAGCCTCGGGACAGGGTACGAGCAGTACTTC.

This clonotype was seen ten or more times. The rearrangement joins TRBV2 to TRBJ2-5, with 14 bases identical to TRBD2. V shed 7 bases and J 5 bases; nucleotides not matched to a gene: 9. Germline-derived CDR1 and CDR2 are SNHLY and FYNNEI. CDR3 size: 16 residues. The CDR3 here is CASKNGTSGSGETQYF. CDR3 sequence (DNA): TGTGCCAGCAAAAATGGGACTAGCGGGAGTGGTGAGACCCAGTACTTC.

The rearrangement links TRBV4-1 to TRBJ2-7; 10 bases align to TRBD1. The V segment lost 0 bases and the J segment 2 bases; nucleotides outside the gene matches: 1. The CDR3 loop spans 15 amino acids. Germline V CDR1 and CDR2: MGHRA, YSYEKL. This CDR3 is CASSQEGQGPYEQYF. The DNA of the CDR3 is TGCGCCAGCAGCCAAGAGGGACAGGGGCCCTACGAGCAGTACTTC.

This clonotype was counted at least ten times. V gene TRBV7-6 combines with J gene TRBJ1-1, with a possible D match to TRBD1 (6 bases). Looked up from germline, CDR1 is SGHVS and CDR2 is FNYEAQ. V lost 5 bases, J lost 4 bases, and 23 bases lay in between. The CDR3 is made up of 17 amino acids. The CDR3 nucleotides are TGTGCCAGCAGCAAAGAGGGGGGAAGGAGTGTGGGCACTGAAGCTTTCTTT. Its protein is CASSKEGGRSVGTEAFF.

The table lists this clonotype with many counts. V gene TRBV7-3 combines with J gene TRBJ2-1; 8 bases match TRBD2. The CDR3 contains 17 residues. Looked up from germline, CDR1 is SGHTA and CDR2 is FQGTGA. Trimming at V came to 1 base and at J to 3 bases, leaving 8 bases not matched to a gene. CDR3 protein: CASSLRAPSGSYNEQFF. The CDR3 DNA reads as TGTGCCAGCAGCTTAAGGGCACCCAGCGGGAGCTACAATGAGCAGTTCTTC.

The table lists this clonotype with many counts. V gene TRBV6-5 combines with J gene TRBJ1-1, with D possibly matching TRBD1 (6 bases). The V end was cut by 6 bases, the J end by 10 bases, with 21 bases between. This CDR3 is 14 amino acids long. Germline V CDR1 and CDR2: MNHEY, SVGAGI. The DNA for the CDR3 is TGTGCCAGCAGAACCATTGGGGGCGAACCCAGAGCTTTCTTT. Its translation: CASRTIGGEPRAFF.

This clonotype came up many times. This chain connects TRBV5-8 to TRBJ1-2; 10 nucleotides agree with TRBD1. The CDR3 covers 15 residues. Germline-derived CDR1 and CDR2 are SGHTS and YDEGEE. Trimming took 3 bases from V and 4 from J; bases not matched to a gene: 6. The CDR3 region is CASSSKDRGGYGYTF. CDR3 DNA: TGTGCCAGCAGCTCAAAGGACAGGGGGGGCTATGGCTACACCTTC. Complete variable domain (other parts from reference TRBV5-8 and TRBJ1-2): EAGVTQSPTHLIKTRGQQATLRCSPISGHTSVYWYQQALGLGLQFLLWYDEGEERNRGNFPPRFSGRQFPNYSSELNVNALELEDSALYLCASSSKDRGGYGYTFGSGTRLTVV.

J is TRBJ2-7 and V is TRBV5-1; D is perhaps TRBD1 or TRBD2 (6 bases each). Between the trimmed V and J ends, which lost 0 bases and 5 bases, there was a span of 15 bases. This CDR3 has 15 amino acids. The germline gives CDR1 SGHRS, CDR2 YFSETQ. CDR3 in amino acids: CASSLVGGGNDEQYF. In DNA form, the CDR3 reads TGCGCCAGCAGCTTGGTCGGAGGGGGGAATGACGAGCAGTACTTC. The variable domain in full, completed from reference TRBV5-1 and TRBJ2-7, reads KAGVTQTPRYLIKTRGQQVTLSCSPISGHRSVSWYQQTPGQGLQFLFEYFSETQRNKGNFPGRFSGRQFSNSRSEMNVSTLELGDSALYLCASSLVGGGNDEQYFGPGTRLTVT.

This clonotype was observed at least ten times. This sequence joins TRBV20-1 and TRBJ1-2; weak D call: TRBD1 (5 bases). Trimming took 4 bases from V and 4 from J, leaving 10 bases between them. Germline V CDR1 and CDR2: DFQATT, SNEGSKA (reference sequence). The CDR3 loop spans 12 amino acids. The CDR3 DNA reads as TGCAGTGCTATCGGGGACGCCTATGGCTACACCTTC. It yields the protein CSAIGDAYGYTF.

About this clonotype: An end of the junction differs from the germline gene, which may be a read error. J is TRBJ2-3 and V is TRBV4-2, with D possibly TRBD2 on 6 matching bases. This CDR3 has 19 residues. Germline V gene data show CDR1 as LGHNA and CDR2 as YNFKEQ. CDR3 region: CASSQQTPPGRQSTDTQYF. The CDR3 region has the DNA TGTGCCAGTAGCCAACAAACCCCCCCGGGGAGGCAAAGCACAGATACGCAGTATTTT.

Comment on this clonotype: A read error may be the cause here, since a much bigger clone is one base away. This sequence joins TRBV12-3 or TRBV12-4 and TRBJ2-3; D not certain. The CDR3 covers 16 residues. V was clipped by 5 bases and J by 9 bases, with 24 bases between them. CDR3 sequence reads: CASSEVARPARETQYF. In DNA, the CDR3 is TGTGCCAGCAGTGAAGTCGCGCGCCCCGCTAGAGAGACGCAGTATTTT.

This clonotype was seen ten or more times. V and J are TRBV24-1 and TRBJ1-1, with 10 bases aligning to TRBD1. The V gene's germline CDR1 is KGHDR and CDR2 SFDVKD. V lost 3 bases and J lost 1; bases outside the gene matches: 4. CDR3 length: 16 amino acids. The CDR3 protein is CATSDTGTGANTEAFF. The CDR3, as DNA: TGTGCCACCAGTGATACCGGGACAGGGGCGAACACTGAAGCTTTCTTT.

This clonotype appeared many times. The rearrangement links TRBV10-3 to TRBJ1-1; no reliable D call. CDR3 length: 14 amino acids. Trimming shortened V by 6 bases and J by 2 bases, and 13 bases separated the two germline ends. Germline-derived CDR1 and CDR2 are ENHRY and SYGVKD. CDR3 sequence: CAISRQVLNTEAFF. DNA for the CDR3: TGTGCCATCAGCCGACAAGTCCTAAACACTGAAGCTTTCTTT.

This clonotype was picked up a small number of times. V gene TRBV29-1 combines with J gene TRBJ2-7; the D is unclear. Germline V gene sequence: CDR1 SQVTM, CDR2 ANQGSEA. This CDR3 is 11 amino acids long. V dropped 3 bases and J dropped 3 bases, with 6 bases sitting between them. CDR3 sequence reads: CSVELGYEQYF. CDR3 sequence (DNA): TGCAGCGTTGAGTTGGGCTACGAGCAGTACTTC.

This sequence joins TRBV11-3 and TRBJ2-7; 12 bases are a match to TRBD1. Germline loops: CDR1 SGHNT, CDR2 YENEEA. Trimming at V came to 4 bases and at J to 3 bases, leaving 4 bases not matched to a gene. CDR3 length: 15 residues. CDR3 region: CASSSGTGGFYEQYF. The CDR3 DNA is TGTGCCAGCAGCTCAGGGACAGGGGGCTTCTACGAGCAGTACTTC.

Note on this clonotype: It is unclear where the CDR3 begins or ends on the DNA, so no DNA is shown, and the CDR3 is as TCRdb lists it. The chain employs TRBV24-1 and TRBJ2-2. The germline V gene encodes CDR1 KGHDR and CDR2 SFDVKD. Inclusive of both ends, the CDR3 amounts to 12 amino acids. CDR3 protein: CATSVPAGELFF.

Notes on this clonotype: A junction end diverges from the germline sequence, so it may reflect a read error. This rearrangement joins TRBV29-1 to TRBJ2-7, with a tentative D call TRBD1 (6 bases). Germline V gene lookup returns CDR1 SQVTM and CDR2 ANQGSEA. The CDR3 is 13 residues long. CDR3 nucleotide sequence: TGCAGCGTTGAAGATCAGGGGACCTACGAGCAGTACTTT. It specifies CSVEDQGTYEQYF.

This clonotype was observed many times. The genes are TRBV3-1 and TRBJ2-5; 7 bases align to TRBD2. Germline V gives CDR1 LGHDT, CDR2 YNNKEL (reference sequence). This CDR3 has 12 amino acids. V lost 3 bases to trimming and J lost 9 bases; unmatched junction nucleotides: 4. The CDR3 bases are TGTGCCAGCAGCCAGGGACTATCCGCCCAGTACTTC. Its protein product is CASSQGLSAQYF.

This chain uses TRBV29-1 with TRBJ2-7, with no clear D. CDR1 and CDR2 (germline): SQVTM, ANQGSEA. The CDR3 has 12 residues. V lost 7 bases and J 6 bases, leaving 16 bases between the germline ends. The CDR3: CSGKTYGVEQYF. The CDR3 region has the DNA TGCAGCGGCAAGACGTATGGGGTCGAGCAGTACTTC.

This rearrangement joins TRBV12-3 or TRBV12-4 to TRBJ1-2; 7 bases are a match to TRBD1. This CDR3 contains 12 residues. Trimming at V came to 6 bases and at J to 14 bases, leaving 12 bases not matched to a gene. CDR3 sequence (DNA): TGTGCCAGCAGCTTTGGGCGACAGGGAGGTACCTTC. This codes for CASSFGRQGGTF.

The table lists this clonotype with a few counts. The limits of the CDR3 on the DNA are not certain, so only TCRdb's listed CDR3 is given. The chain links TRBV4-2 to TRBJ2-2; the listed D gene, TRBD2, was not tested against the DNA. The CDR3 length is 17 residues, termini included. CDR1 and CDR2 from the germline V gene are LGHNA and YNFKEQ. CDR3 protein: CASSQSSGSFGAGELFF.